This entry lists 2 T cell receptor beta chains sequenced from one sample in a study of cytomegalovirus exposure and HLA in healthy donors (dated by TCRdb to the late 2010s). Libraries were built with the immunoSEQ multiplex PCR assay. The multiplex PCR relied on a mix of 60 forward primers for TCR Vbeta segments and 13 reverse primers for TCR Jbeta segments. Not all clones reach the TCRdb copy of this immuneACCESS table, which keeps in-frame sequences only. Checked studies attribute under half of the gap to unresolved V genes and leave the rest unexplained. The sample data list just over 150,000 clones, and approximately 86% of these were observed just once. Together, the top ten hold almost 2% of the sample. Sequenced material: PBMCs. These receptors originate from a woman aged 18-35 years in good health and CMV-seronegative.

The rearrangement links TRBV5-6 to TRBJ2-1; 10 bases line up with TRBD1. Germline lookup yields CDR1 SGHDT and CDR2 YYEEEE. The junction had 4 bases not matched to a gene; V was cut back by 4 bases and J by 3 bases. The CDR3 runs 15 residues. CDR3 residues: CASSRRDRGYNEQFF. In nucleotides, the CDR3 is TGTGCCAGCAGCCGACGGGACAGGGGCTACAATGAGCAGTTCTTC.

This clone was seen just once. The chain carries TRBV7-9 and TRBJ2-3; D is perhaps TRBD1 (6 bases). CDR1 is SEHNR and CDR2 is FQNEAQ in the germline V gene (reference sequence). V lost 3 bases and J lost 5, with 18 bases in between. The CDR3 extends over 16 amino acids. DNA of the CDR3: TGTGCCAGCAGCTTTTATCAGGGGACACACCGAGATACGCAGTATTTT. Its translation: CASSFYQGTHRDTQYF.